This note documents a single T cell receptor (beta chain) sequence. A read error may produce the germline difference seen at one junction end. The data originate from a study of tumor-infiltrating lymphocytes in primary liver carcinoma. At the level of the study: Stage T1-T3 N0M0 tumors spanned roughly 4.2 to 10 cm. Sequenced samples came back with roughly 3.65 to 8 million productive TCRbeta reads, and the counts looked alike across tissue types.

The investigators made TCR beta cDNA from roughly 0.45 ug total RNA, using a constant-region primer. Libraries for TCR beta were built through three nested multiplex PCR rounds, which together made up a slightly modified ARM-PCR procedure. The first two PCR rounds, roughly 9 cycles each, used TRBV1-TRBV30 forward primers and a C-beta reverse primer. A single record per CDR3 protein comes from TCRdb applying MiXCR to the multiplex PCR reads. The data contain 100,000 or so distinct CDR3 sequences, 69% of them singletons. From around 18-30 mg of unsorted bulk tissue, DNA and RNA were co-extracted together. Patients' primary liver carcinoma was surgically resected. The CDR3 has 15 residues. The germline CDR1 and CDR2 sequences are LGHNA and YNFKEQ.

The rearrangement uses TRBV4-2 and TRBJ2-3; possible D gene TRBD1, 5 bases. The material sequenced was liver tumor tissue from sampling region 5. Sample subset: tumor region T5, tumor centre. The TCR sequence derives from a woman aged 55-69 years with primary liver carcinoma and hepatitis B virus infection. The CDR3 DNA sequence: TGTGTCAGCAGCCAGACCGACAGAAACACAGATACGCAGTATTTT. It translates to CVSSQTDRNTDTQYF.